This T cell receptor (beta chain) came from a study of shared clonotypes between healthy human individuals. Study findings and constraints: Some naive CD4 clonotypes, about 5.5%, turned up in common across several donors. Naive subsets generally had larger estimated richness than memory subsets.

The assay was immunoSEQ multiplex PCR, and TCRdb's table has in-frame clones only and misses some. The sample lists 900,000 to 1,200,000 clones, 75% to 80% occurring once. A remark on this clone: Its specificity is unknown.

V was pared by 5 bases and J by 4 bases, with 16 bases between. The CDR3 spans 15 residues. CDR1 LGHNA and CDR2 YNFKEQ come from the germline V gene. The rearrangement links TRBV4-2 to TRBJ2-3, with D perhaps TRBD2 (6 bases). The sequence was collected from a man aged 18 to 29 in good health. Some clones in this sample may be carry-over from other donors' samples. Sequences were obtained from memory CD4+ T cells from PBMCs. The subset is: CD45RA-negative fraction. The CDR3 region has the DNA TGTGCCAGCAGCGAGCCGGGGGAGTCATCAGATACGCAGTATTTT. The encoded protein is CASSEPGESSDTQYF.